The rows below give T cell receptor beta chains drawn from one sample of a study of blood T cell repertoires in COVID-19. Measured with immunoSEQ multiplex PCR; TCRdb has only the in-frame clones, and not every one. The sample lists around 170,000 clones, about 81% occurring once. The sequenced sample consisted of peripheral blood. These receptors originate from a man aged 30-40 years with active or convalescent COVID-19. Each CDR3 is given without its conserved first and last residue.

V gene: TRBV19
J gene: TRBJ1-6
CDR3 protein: ASRIGEAVAPLH

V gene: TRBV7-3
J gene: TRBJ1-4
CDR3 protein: ASSFQGAPNEKLF

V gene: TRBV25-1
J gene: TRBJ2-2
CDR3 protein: ASSRGEIGELF

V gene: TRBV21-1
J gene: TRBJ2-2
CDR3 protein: ASSKVPRGAHSNTGELF

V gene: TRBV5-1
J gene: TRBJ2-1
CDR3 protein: ASSPPGGSYNEQF

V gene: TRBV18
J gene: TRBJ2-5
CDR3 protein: ASSPPKDRKETQY

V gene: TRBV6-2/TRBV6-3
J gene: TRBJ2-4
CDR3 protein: ASSYSGGQAVAKNIQY

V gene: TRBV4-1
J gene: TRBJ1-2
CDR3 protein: ASSPQGFVDGYT

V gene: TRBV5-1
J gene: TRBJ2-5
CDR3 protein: ASSLGVQRGTQY

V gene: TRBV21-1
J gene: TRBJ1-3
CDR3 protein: ASSLPDRGNTMY

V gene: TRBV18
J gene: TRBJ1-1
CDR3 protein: ASSLNGGGGNTEAF

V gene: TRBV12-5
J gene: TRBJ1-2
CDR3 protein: ASGSGGQGANYGYT

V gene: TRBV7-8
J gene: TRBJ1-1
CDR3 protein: ASSSGTGGALGLEAF

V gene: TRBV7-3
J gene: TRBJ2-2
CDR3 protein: ASSHFQASTVGELF

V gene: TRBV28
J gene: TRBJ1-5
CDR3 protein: ASSVTGTGASQPQH

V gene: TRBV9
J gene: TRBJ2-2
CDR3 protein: ASSVGVENTGELF

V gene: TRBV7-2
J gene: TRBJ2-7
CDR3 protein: ASSSYTAGEQY

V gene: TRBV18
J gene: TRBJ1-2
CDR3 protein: ASSQSPQGVYGYT

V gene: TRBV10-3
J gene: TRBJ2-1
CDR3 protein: AISVAAAEQF

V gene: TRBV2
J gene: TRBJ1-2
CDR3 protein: ASSEAHLQGSRGYT

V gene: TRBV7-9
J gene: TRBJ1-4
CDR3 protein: ASSLGTGREEKLF

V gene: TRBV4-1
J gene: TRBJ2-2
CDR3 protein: ASSQAGQVAPGELF

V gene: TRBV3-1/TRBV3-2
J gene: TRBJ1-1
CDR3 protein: ASSQGSGALEAF

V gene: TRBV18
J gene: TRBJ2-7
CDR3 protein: ASSLAGDSYEQY

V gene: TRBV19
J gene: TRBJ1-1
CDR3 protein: ASSQQGDTEAF

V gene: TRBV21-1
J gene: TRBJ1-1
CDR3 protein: ASSLQGNTEAF

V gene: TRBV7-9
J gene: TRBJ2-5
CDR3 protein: ASSPGGLETQY

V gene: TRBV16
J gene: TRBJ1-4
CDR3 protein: ASSQSRSEKLF

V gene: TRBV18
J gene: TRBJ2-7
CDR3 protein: ASSTGQVALEQY

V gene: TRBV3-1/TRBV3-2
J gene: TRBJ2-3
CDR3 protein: ASSQTSGGYTDTQY

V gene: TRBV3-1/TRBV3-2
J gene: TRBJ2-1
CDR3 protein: ASSALTSGGDNEQF

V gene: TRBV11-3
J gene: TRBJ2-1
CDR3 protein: ASSTGQFFTTSGSHNEQF

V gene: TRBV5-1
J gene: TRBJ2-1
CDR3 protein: ASSGQGVAPYNEQF

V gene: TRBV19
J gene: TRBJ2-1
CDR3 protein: ASGAEGYYNEQF

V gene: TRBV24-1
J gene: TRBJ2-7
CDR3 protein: ATSDQGTGGLYEQY

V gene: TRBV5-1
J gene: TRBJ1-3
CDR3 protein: ASSLSGVNTIY

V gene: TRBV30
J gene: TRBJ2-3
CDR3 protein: AWSAGADTQY

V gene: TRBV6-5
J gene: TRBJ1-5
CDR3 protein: ASSYLQQPQH

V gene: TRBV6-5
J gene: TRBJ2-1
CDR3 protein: ASRPGQGAYNEQF

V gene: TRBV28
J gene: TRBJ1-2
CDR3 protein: ASHNRDSYGYT

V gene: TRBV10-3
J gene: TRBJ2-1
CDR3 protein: AIRDPTTGDEQF

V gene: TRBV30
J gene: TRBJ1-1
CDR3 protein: AWTLGAQLNTEAF

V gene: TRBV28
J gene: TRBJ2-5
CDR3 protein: ASSLTLGWETQY

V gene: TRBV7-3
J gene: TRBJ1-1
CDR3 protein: ASSFDRGQHTEAF

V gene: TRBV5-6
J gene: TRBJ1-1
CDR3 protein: ASGVTGSNTEAF

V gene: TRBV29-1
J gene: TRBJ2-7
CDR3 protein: SVGDIYEQY

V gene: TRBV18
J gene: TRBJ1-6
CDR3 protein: ASSPSYNSPLH

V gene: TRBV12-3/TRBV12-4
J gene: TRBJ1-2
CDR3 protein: ASSLDTDYGYT

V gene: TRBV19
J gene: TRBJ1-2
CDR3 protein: ASSSTGGSGYT

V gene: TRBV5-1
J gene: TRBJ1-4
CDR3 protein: ASSRQGDEKLF

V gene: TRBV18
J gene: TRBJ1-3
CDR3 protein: ASSTEGQGSGNTIY